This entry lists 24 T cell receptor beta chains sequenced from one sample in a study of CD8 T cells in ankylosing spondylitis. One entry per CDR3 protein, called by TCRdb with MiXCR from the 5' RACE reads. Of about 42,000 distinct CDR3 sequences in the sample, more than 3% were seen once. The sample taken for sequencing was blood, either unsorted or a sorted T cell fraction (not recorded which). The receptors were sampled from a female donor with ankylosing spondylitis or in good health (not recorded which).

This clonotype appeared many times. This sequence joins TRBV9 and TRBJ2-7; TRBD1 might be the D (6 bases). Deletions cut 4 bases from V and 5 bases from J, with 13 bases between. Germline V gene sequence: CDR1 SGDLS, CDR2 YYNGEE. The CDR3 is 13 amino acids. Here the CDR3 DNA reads TGTGCCAGCAGCCCTACAGGGAACCACGAGCAGTACTTC. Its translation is CASSPTGNHEQYF.

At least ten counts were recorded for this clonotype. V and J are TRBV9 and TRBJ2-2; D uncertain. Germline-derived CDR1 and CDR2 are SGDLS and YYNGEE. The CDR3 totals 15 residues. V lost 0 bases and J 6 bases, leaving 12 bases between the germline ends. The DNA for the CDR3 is TGTGCCAGCAGCGTAGCGGGTCTAGAGCCCGGGGAGCTGTTTTTT. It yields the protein CASSVAGLEPGELFF.

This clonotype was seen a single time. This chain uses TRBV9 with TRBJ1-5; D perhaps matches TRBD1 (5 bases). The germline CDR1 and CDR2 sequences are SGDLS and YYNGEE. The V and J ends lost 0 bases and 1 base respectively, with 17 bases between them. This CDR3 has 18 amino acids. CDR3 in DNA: TGTGCCAGCAGCGTAGGCCCCTCGATCCGGGACAGCAATCAGCCCCAGCATTTT. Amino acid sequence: CASSVGPSIRDSNQPQHF.

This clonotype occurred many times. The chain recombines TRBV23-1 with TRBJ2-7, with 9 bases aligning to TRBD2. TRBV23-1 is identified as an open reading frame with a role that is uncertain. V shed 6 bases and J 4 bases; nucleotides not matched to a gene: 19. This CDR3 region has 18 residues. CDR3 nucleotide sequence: TGCGCCAGCAGCCAGGGCATCCTAGCGGGGAAAGGAGGTTACGAGCAGTACTTC. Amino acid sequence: CASSQGILAGKGGYEQYF.

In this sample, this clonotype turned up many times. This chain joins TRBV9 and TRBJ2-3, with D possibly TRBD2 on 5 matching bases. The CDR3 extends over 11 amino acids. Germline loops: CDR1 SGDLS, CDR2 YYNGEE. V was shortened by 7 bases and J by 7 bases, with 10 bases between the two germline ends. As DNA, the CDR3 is TGTGCCAGCGGACTCACGCATACGCAGTATTTT. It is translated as CASGLTHTQYF.

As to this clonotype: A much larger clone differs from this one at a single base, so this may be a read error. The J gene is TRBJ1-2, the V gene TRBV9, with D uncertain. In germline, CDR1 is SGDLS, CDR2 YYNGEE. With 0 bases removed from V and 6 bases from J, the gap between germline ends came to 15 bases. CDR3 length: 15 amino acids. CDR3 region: CASSVAGGPSDGYTF. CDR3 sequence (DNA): TGTGCCAGCAGCGTAGCAGGAGGACCGTCTGATGGCTACACCTTC.

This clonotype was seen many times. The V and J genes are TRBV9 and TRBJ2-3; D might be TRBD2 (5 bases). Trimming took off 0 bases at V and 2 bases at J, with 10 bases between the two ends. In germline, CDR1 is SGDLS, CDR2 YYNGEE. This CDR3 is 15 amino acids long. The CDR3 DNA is TGTGCCAGCAGCGTAGAAAAGCGGAACACAGATACGCAGTATTTT. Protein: CASSVEKRNTDTQYF.

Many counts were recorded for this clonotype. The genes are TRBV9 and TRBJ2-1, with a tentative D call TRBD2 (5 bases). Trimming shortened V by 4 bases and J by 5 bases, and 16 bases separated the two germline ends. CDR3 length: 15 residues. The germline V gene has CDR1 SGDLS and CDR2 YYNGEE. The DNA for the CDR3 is TGTGCCAGCAGCAAAACGGCAAGCGGAAACAATGAGCAGTTCTTC. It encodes CASSKTASGNNEQFF.

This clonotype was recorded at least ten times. CDR3 nucleotide sequence: TGTGCCAGCAGCGTAGAGGTGTTTGGGACAGGGTTAAGCGAGCAGTACTTC. Translation: CASSVEVFGTGLSEQYF. The J gene is TRBJ2-7, the V gene TRBV9; 9 nucleotides line up with TRBD1. Per the germline V gene, CDR1 is SGDLS and CDR2 is YYNGEE. The CDR3 consists of 17 residues. The junction had 13 bases not matched to a gene; V was cut back by 0 bases and J by 6 bases.

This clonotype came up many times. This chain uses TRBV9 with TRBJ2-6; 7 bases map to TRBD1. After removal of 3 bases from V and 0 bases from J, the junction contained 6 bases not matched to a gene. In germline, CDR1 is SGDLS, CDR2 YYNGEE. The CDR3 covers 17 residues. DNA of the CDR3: TGTGCCAGCAGCGCTCGGACAGGAGTCTCTGGGGCCAACGTCCTGACTTTC. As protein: CASSARTGVSGANVLTF. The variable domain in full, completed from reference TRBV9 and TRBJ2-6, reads DSGVTQTPKHLITATGQRVTLRCSPRSGDLSVYWYQQSLDQGLQFLIQYYNGEERAKGNILERFSAQQFPDLHSELNLSSLELGDSALYFCASSARTGVSGANVLTFGAGSRLTVL.

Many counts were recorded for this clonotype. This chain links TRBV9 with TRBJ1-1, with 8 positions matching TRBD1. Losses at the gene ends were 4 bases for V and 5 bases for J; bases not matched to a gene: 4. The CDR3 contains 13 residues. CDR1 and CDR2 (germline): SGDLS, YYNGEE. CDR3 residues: CASSRTGRTEAFF. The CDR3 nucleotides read TGTGCCAGCAGCCGGACAGGGAGGACTGAAGCTTTCTTT.

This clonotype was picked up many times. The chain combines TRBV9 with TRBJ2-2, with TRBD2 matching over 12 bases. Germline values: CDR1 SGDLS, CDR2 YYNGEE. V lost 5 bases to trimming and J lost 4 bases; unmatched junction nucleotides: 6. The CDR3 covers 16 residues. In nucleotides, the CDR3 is TGTGCCAGCAGGACTAGCGGGGGCGAACTCACCGGGGAGCTGTTTTTT. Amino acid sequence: CASRTSGGELTGELFF.

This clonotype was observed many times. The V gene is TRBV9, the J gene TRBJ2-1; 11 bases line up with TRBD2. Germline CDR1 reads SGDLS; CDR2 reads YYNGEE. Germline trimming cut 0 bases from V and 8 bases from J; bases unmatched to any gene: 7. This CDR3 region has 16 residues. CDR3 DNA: TGTGCCAGCAGCGTAGTCGGTAGCGGGGGGGCTTATGAGCAGTTCTTC. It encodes CASSVVGSGGAYEQFF. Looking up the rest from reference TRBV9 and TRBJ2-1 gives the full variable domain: DSGVTQTPKHLITATGQRVTLRCSPRSGDLSVYWYQQSLDQGLQFLIQYYNGEERAKGNILERFSAQQFPDLHSELNLSSLELGDSALYFCASSVVGSGGAYEQFFGPGTRLTVL.

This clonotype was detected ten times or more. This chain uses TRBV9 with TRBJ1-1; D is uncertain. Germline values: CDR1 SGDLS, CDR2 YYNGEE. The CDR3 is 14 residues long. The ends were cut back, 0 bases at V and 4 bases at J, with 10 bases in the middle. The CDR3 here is CASSVVGVGTEAFF. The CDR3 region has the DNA TGTGCCAGCAGCGTAGTCGGGGTAGGCACTGAAGCTTTCTTT. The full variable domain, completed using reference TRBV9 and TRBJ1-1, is DSGVTQTPKHLITATGQRVTLRCSPRSGDLSVYWYQQSLDQGLQFLIQYYNGEERAKGNILERFSAQQFPDLHSELNLSSLELGDSALYFCASSVVGVGTEAFFGQGTRLTVV.

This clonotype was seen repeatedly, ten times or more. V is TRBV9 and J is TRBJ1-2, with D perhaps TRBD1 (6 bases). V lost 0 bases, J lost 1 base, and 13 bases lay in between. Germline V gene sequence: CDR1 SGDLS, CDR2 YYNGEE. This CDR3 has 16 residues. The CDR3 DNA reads TGTGCCAGCAGCGTAGGGGGGCCAGGCTTTAACTATGGCTACACCTTC. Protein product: CASSVGGPGFNYGYTF.

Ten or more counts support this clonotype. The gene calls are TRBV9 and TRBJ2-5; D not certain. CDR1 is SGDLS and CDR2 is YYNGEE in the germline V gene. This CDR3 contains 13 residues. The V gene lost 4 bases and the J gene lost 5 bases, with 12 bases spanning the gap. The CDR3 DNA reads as TGTGCCAGCAGCCCCCGATTAGGCGAGACCCAGTACTTC. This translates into CASSPRLGETQYF.

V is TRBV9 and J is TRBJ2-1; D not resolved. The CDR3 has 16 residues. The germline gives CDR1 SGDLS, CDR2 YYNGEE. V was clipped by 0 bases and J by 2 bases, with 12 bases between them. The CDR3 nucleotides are TGTGCCAGCAGCGTAGCTACCTCGATTCCCTACAATGAGCAGTTCTTC. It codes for CASSVATSIPYNEQFF.

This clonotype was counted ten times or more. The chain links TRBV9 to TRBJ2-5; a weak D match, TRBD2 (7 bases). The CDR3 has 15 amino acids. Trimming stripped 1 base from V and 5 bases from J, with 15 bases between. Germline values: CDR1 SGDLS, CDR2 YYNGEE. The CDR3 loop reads CASSVLAGARETQYF. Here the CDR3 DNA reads TGTGCCAGCAGCGTACTCGCGGGGGCCAGGGAGACCCAGTACTTC.

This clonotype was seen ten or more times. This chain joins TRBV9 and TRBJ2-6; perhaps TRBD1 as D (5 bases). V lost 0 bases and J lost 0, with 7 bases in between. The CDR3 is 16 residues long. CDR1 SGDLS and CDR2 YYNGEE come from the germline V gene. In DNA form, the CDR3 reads TGTGCCAGCAGCGTAGGACAGAGCTCTGGGGCCAACGTCCTGACTTTC. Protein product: CASSVGQSSGANVLTF.

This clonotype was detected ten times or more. For the CDR3, the DNA is TGTGCCAGCAGCGTAGGGGGATCGGAGACCCAGTACTTC. It codes for CASSVGGSETQYF. The chain uses TRBV9 and TRBJ2-5; no firm D call. The V end was cut by 0 bases, the J end by 5 bases, with 8 bases between. The CDR3 covers 13 residues. Germline V gives CDR1 SGDLS, CDR2 YYNGEE.

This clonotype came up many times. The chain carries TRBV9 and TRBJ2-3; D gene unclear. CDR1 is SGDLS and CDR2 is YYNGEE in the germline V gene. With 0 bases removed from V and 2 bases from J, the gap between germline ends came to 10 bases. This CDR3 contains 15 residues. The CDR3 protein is CASSVVGKNTDTQYF. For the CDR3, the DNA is TGTGCCAGCAGCGTAGTTGGTAAAAACACAGATACGCAGTATTTT.

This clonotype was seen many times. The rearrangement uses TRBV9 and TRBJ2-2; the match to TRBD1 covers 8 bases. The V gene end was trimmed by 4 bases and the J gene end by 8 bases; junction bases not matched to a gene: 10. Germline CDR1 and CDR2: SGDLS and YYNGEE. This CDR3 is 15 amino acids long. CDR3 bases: TGTGCCAGCAGCCCCCGGACAGGGACTGGGGGGGAGCTGTTTTTT. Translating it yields CASSPRTGTGGELFF.

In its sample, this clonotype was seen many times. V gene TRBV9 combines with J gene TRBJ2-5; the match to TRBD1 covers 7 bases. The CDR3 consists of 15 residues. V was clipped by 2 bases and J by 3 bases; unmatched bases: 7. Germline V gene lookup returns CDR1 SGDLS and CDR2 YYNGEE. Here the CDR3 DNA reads TGTGCCAGCAGCGTGCTTTCCGGGACAGAAGAGACCCAGTACTTC. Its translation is CASSVLSGTEETQYF.

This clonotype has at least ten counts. For the CDR3, the DNA is TGTGCCAGCAGCGTAGGGACAGATTCCGGGGAGCTGTTTTTT. Encoded protein: CASSVGTDSGELFF. The rearrangement uses TRBV9 and TRBJ2-2, with a possible D match to TRBD1 (6 bases). V was trimmed by 0 bases and J by 6 bases, leaving 9 bases between them. Germline CDR1 and CDR2: SGDLS and YYNGEE. The CDR3 length is 14 residues.